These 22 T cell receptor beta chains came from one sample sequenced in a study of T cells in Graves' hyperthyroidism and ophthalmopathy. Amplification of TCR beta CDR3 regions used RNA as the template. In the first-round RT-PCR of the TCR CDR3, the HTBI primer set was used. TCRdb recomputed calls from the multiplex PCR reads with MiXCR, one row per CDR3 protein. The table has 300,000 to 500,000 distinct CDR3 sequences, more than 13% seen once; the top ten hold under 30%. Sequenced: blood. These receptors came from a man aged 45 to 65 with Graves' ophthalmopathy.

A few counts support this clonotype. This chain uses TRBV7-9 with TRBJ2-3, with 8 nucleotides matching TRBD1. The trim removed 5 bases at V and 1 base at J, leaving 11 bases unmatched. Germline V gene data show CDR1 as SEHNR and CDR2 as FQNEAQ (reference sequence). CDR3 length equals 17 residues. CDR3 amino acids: CASSPGAHRGGTDTQYF. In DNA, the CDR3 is TGTGCCAGCAGCCCGGGTGCTCACAGGGGGGGCACAGATACGCAGTATTTT.

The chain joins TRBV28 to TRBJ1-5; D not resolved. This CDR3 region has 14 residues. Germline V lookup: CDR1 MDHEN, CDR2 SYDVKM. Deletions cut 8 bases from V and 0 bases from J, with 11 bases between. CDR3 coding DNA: TGTGCCAGCGTGGGTGCATTTAGCAATCAGCCCCAGCATTTT. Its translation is CASVGAFSNQPQHF.

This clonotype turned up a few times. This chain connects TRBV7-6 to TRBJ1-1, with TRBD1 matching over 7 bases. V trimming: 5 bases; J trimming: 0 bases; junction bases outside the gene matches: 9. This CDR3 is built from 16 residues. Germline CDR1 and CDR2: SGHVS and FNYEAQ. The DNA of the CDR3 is TGTGCCAGCAGCGTAGACAGGGTTAATATGAACACTGAAGCTTTCTTT. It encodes CASSVDRVNMNTEAFF.

CDR3 coding DNA: TGTGCCAGCAGTTTGGGACAGATCTATGGCTACACCTTC. Protein product: CASSLGQIYGYTF. The chain couples TRBV28 to TRBJ1-2; 7 bases map to TRBD1. Germline CDR1 and CDR2: MDHEN and SYDVKM. The junction had 2 bases not matched to a gene; V was cut back by 3 bases and J by 4 bases. This CDR3 spans 13 amino acids.

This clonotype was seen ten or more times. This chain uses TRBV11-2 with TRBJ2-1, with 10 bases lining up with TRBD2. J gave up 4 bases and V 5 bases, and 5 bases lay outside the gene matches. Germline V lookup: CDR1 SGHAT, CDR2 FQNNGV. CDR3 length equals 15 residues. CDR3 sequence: CASSIGTSEYNEQFF. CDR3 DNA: TGTGCCAGCAGCATCGGGACTAGCGAGTACAATGAGCAGTTCTTC.

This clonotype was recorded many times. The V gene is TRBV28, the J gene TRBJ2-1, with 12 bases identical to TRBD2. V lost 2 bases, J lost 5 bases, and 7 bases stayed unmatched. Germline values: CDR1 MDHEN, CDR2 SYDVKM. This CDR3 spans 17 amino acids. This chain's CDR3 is CASSLIPLAGGHNEQFF. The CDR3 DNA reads TGTGCCAGCAGTTTAATTCCGCTAGCGGGAGGGCACAATGAGCAGTTCTTC.

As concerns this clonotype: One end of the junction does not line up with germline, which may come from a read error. The CDR3 nucleotides read TGCGCCAGCAGCTGGTGGGACCCTAGCGGGATGGCCTACGAGCAGTACTTC. As protein: CASSWWDPSGMAYEQYF. The V gene is TRBV5-8, the J gene TRBJ2-7; 9 bases align to TRBD2. The CDR3 runs to 17 residues. From germline, CDR1 is SGHTS and CDR2 YDEGEE.

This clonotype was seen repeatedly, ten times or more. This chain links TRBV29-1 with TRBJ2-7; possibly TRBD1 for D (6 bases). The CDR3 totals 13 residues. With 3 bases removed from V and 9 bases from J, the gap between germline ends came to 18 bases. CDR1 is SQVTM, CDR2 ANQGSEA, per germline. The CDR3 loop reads CSVDTPGQGGQYF. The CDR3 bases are TGCAGCGTTGACACGCCAGGCCAAGGGGGGCAGTACTTC.

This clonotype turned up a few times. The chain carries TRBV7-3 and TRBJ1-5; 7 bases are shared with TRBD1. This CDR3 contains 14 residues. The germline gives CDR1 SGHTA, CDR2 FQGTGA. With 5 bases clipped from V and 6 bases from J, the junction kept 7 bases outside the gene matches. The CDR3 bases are TGTGCCAGCAGCACAGACAGGGTCAGTCAGCCCCAGCATTTT. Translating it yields CASSTDRVSQPQHF.

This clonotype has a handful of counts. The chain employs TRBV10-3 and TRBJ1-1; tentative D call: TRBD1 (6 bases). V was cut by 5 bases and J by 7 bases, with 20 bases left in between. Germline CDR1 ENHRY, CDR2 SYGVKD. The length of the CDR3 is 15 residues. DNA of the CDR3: TGTGCCATCAGTTCCCCAGAAGGCAGGGGAAGTGAAGCTTTCTTT. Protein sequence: CAISSPEGRGSEAFF.

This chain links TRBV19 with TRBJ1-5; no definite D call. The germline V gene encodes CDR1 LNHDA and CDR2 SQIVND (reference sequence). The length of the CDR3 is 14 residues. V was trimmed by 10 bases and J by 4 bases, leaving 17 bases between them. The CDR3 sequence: CATNTAVQNQPQHF. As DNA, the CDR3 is TGTGCCACAAATACAGCCGTCCAAAATCAGCCCCAGCATTTT.

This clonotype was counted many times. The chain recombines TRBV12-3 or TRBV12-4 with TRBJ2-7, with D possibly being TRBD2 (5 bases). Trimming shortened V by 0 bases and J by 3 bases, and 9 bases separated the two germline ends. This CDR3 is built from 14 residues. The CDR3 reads CASSLADGGYEQYF. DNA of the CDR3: TGTGCCAGCAGTTTAGCTGATGGAGGCTACGAGCAGTACTTC.

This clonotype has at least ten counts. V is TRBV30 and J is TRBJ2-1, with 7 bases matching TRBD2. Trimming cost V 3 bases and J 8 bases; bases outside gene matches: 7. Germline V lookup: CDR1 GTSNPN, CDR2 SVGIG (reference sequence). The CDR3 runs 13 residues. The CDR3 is CAWRRRGGDEQFF. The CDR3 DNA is TGTGCCTGGAGACGTCGGGGAGGGGATGAGCAGTTCTTC.

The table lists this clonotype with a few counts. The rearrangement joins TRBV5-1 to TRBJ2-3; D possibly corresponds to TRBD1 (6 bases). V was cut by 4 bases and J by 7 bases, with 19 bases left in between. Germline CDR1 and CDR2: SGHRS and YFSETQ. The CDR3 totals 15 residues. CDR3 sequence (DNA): TGCGCCAGCAGCCTACCGGGCGAGGGGGTAAATACGCAGTATTTT. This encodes CASSLPGEGVNTQYF. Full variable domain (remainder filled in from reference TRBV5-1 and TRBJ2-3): KAGVTQTPRYLIKTRGQQVTLSCSPISGHRSVSWYQQTPGQGLQFLFEYFSETQRNKGNFPGRFSGRQFSNSRSEMNVSTLELGDSALYLCASSLPGEGVNTQYFGPGTRLTVL.

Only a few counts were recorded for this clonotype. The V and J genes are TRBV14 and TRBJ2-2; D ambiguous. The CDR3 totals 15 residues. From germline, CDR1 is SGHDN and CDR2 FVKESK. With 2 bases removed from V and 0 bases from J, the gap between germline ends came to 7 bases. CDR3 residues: CASSQQESNTGELFF. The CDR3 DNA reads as TGTGCCAGCAGCCAACAGGAGTCGAACACCGGGGAGCTGTTTTTT.

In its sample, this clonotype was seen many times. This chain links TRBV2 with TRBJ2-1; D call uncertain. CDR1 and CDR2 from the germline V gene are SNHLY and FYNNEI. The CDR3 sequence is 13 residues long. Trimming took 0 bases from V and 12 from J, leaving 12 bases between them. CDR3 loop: CASSEAPSNSQFF. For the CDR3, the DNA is TGTGCCAGCAGTGAAGCCCCCAGCAACTCGCAGTTCTTC.

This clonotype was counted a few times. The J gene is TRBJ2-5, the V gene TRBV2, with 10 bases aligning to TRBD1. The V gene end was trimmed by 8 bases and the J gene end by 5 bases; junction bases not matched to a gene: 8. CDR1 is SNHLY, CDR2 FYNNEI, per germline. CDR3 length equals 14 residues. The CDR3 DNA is TGTGCCAGCGGGGGACAGGGGATTGGGGAGACCCAGTACTTC. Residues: CASGGQGIGETQYF.

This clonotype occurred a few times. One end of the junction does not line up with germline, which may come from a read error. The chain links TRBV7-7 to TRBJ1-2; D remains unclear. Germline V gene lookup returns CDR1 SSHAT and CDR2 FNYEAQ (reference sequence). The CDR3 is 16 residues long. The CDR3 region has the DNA TGTGCTAGCAGACCTCTCTCCCGCGGAGATAACTATGGCTACACCTTC. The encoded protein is CASRPLSRGDNYGYTF.

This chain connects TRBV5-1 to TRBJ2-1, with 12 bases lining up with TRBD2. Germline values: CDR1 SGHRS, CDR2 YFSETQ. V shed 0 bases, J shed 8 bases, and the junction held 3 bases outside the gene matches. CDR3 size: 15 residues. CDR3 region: CASSLVTSGSYEQFF. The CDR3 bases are TGCGCCAGCAGCTTGGTGACTAGCGGGAGTTATGAGCAGTTCTTC.

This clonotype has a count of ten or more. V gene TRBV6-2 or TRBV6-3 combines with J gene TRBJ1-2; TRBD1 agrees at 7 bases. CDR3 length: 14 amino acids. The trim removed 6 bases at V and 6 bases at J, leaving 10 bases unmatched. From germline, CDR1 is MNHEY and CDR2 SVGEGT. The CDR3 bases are TGTGCCAGCAGACACCCTGACAGGGCTGATGGCTACACCTTC. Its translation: CASRHPDRADGYTF.

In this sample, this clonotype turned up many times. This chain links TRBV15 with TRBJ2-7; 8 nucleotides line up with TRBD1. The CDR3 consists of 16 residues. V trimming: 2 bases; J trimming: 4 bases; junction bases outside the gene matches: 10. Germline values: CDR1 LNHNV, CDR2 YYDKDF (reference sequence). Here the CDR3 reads CATSRPNAGGEYEQYF. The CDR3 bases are TGTGCCACCAGCAGACCGAATGCAGGGGGCGAATACGAGCAGTACTTC.

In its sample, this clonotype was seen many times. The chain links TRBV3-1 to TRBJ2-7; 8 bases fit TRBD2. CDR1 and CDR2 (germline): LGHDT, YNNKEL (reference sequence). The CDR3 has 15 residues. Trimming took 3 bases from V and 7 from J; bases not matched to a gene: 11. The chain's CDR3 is CASSQIATSASEQYF. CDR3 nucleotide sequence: TGTGCCAGCAGCCAGATCGCGACTAGCGCTTCTGAGCAGTACTTC.